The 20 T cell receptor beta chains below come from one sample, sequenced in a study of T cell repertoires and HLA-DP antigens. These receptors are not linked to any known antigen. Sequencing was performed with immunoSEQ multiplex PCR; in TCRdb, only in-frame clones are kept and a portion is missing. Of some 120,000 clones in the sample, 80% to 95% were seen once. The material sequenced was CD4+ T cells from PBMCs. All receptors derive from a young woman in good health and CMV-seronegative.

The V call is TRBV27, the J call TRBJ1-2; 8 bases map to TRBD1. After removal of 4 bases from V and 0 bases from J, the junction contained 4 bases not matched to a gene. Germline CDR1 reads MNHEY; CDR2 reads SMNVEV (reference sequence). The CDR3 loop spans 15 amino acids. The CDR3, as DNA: TGTGCCAGCAGTTCCGGACAGGGCCCTAACTATGGCTACACCTTC. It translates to CASSSGQGPNYGYTF.

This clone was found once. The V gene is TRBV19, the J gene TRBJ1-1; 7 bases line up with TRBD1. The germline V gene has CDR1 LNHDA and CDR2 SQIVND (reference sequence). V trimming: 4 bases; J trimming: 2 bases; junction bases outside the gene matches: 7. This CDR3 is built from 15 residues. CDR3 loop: CASSRLTGFNTEAFF. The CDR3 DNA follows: TGTGCCAGTAGTAGACTGACAGGGTTCAACACTGAAGCTTTCTTT.

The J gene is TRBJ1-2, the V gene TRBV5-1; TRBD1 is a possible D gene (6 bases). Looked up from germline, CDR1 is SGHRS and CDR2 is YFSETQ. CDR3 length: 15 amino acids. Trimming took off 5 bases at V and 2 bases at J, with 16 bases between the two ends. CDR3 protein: CASRTGLVGNYGYTF. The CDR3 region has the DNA TGCGCCAGCAGAACAGGGCTCGTCGGAAACTATGGCTACACCTTC.

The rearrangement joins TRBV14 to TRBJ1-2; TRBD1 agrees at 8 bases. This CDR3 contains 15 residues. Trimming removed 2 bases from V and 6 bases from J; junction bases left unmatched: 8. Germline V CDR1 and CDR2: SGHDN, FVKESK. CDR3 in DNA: TGTGCCAGCAGCCAACTTGCAGGGGGCAAGGATGGCTACACCTTC. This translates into CASSQLAGGKDGYTF. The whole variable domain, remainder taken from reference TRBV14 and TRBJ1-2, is EAGVTQFPSHSVIEKGQTVTLRCDPISGHDNLYWYRRVMGKEIKFLLHFVKESKQDESGMPNNRFLAERTGGTYSTLKVQPAELEDSGVYFCASSQLAGGKDGYTFGSGTRLTVV.

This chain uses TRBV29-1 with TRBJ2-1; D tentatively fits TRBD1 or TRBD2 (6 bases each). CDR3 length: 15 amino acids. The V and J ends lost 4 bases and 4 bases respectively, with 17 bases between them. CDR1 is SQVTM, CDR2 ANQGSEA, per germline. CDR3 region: CSVGSRGERYNEQFF. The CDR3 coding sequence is TGCAGCGTTGGATCTAGGGGGGAGCGGTACAATGAGCAGTTCTTC.

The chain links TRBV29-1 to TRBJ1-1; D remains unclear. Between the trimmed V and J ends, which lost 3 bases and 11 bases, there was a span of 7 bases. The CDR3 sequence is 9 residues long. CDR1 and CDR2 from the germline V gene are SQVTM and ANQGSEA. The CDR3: CSVDEGAFF. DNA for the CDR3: TGCAGCGTTGACGAAGGGGCTTTCTTT.

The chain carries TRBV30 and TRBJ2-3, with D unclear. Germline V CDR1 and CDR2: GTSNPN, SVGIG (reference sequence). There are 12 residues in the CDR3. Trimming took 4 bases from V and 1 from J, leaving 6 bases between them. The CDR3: CAWNGGTDTQYF. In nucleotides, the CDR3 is TGTGCCTGGAATGGAGGCACAGATACGCAGTATTTT.

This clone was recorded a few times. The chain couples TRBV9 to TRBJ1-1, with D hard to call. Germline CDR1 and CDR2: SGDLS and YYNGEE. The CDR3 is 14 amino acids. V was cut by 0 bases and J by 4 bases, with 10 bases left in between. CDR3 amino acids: CASSVEWGGTEAFF. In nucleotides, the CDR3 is TGTGCCAGCAGCGTAGAGTGGGGAGGCACTGAAGCTTTCTTT. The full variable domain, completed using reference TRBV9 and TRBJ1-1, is DSGVTQTPKHLITATGQRVTLRCSPRSGDLSVYWYQQSLDQGLQFLIQYYNGEERAKGNILERFSAQQFPDLHSELNLSSLELGDSALYFCASSVEWGGTEAFFGQGTRLTVV.

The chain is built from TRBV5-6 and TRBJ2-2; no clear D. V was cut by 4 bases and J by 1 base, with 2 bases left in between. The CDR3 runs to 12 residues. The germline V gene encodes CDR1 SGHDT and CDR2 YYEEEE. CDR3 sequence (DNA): TGTGCCAGCAGCCGGAACACCGGGGAGCTGTTTTTT. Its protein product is CASSRNTGELFF.

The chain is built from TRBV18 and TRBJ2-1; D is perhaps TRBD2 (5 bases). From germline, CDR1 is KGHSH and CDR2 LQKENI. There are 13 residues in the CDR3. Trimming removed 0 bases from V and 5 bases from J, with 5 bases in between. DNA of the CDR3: TGTGCCAGCTCACCACCGAGGGACAATGAGCAGTTCTTC. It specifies CASSPPRDNEQFF.

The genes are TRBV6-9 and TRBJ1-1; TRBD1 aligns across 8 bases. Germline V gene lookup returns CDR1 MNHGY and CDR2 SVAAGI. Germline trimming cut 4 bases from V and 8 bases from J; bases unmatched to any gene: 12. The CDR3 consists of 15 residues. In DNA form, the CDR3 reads TGTGCCAGCAGTTCCCTGGACAGGGTGGTTGGAGAAGCTTTCTTT. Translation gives CASSSLDRVVGEAFF.

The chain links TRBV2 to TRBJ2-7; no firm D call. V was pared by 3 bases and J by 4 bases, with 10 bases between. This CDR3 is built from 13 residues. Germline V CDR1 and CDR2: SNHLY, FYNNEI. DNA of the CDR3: TGTGCCAGCAGTGAGGCGCTCCAATACGAGCAGTACGTC. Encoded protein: CASSEALQYEQYV.

CDR3 region: CASSLRTGTTDTQYF. Here the CDR3 DNA reads TGTGCCAGCAGCCTTAGGACAGGGACCACAGATACGCAGTATTTT. The chain links TRBV9 to TRBJ2-3; 8 bases align to TRBD1. The CDR3 contains 15 residues. From germline, CDR1 is SGDLS and CDR2 YYNGEE. Trimming removed 4 bases from V and 2 bases from J; junction bases left unmatched: 6.

The CDR3 loop is CATLGGGDYGYTF. The CDR3 DNA reads as TGTGCCACCTTAGGCGGGGGCGACTATGGCTACACCTTC. The V gene is TRBV28, the J gene TRBJ1-2, with D possibly TRBD1 on 6 matching bases. Germline assignment: CDR1 MDHEN and CDR2 SYDVKM. V was trimmed by 10 bases and J by 3 bases, leaving 15 bases between them. CDR3 length equals 13 residues.

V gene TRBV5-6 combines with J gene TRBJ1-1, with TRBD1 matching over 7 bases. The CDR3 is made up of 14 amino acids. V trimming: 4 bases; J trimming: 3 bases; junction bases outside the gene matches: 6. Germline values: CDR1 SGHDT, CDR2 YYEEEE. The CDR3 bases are TGTGCCAGCAGCGCCGGCGACAGGGACACTGAAGCTTTCTTT. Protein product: CASSAGDRDTEAFF. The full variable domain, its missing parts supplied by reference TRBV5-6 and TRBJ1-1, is DAGVTQSPTHLIKTRGQQVTLRCSPKSGHDTVSWYQQALGQGPQFIFQYYEEEERQRGNFPDRFSGHQFPNYSSELNVNALLLGDSALYLCASSAGDRDTEAFFGQGTRLTVV.

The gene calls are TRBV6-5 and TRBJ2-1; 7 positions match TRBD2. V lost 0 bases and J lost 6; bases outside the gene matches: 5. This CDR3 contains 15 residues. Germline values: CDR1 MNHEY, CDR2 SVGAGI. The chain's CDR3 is CASSYSFGGGNEQFF. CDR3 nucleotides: TGTGCCAGCAGTTACTCGTTTGGGGGGGGCAATGAGCAGTTCTTC.

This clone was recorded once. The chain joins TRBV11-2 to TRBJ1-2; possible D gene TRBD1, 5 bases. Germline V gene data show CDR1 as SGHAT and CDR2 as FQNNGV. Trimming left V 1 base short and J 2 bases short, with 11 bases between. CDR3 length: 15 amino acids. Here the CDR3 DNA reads TGTGCCAGCAGCTTAGTAGGCAGGGTGAACTATGGCTACACCTTC. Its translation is CASSLVGRVNYGYTF.

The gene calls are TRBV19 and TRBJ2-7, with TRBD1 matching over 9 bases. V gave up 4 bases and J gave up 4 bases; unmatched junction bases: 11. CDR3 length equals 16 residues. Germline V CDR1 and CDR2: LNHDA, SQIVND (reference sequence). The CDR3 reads CASSTQPPGQGYEQYF. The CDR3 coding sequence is TGTGCCAGTAGTACGCAGCCTCCGGGACAGGGTTACGAGCAGTACTTC.

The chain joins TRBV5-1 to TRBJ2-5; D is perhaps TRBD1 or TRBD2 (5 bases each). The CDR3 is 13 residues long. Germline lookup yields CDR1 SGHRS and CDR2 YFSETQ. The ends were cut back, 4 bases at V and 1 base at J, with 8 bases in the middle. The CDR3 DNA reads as TGCGCCAGCAGCCCCGGGGCCCAAGAGACCCAGTACTTC. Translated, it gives CASSPGAQETQYF.

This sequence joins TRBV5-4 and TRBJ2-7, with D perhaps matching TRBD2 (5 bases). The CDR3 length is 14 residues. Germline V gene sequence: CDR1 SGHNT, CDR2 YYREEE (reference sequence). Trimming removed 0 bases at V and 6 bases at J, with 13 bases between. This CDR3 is CASSLDPGSLEQYV. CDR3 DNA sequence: TGTGCCAGCAGCTTGGACCCGGGGAGCCTCGAGCAGTACGTC.